The entry below describes one T cell receptor beta chain. The antigen is undetermined. A sample-barcoded 5' primer and a J-beta primer mix were used in a second PCR of about 6 to 11 cycles. From the 5' RACE reads, TCRdb called clonotypes with MiXCR, one entry per CDR3 protein. This sample has roughly 1.4 million distinct CDR3 sequences; approximately 60% occur once, and the top ten carry 6.5% to 8.5%. Looked up from germline, CDR1 is SGHAT and CDR2 is FQNNGV. The CDR3 contains 14 residues. Trimming pared 4 bases from V and 0 bases from J, leaving 9 bases between. This specimen comes from a study of blood T cells in healthy people across ages. Notes on the study in general: Possibly confounding the expanded clonotype changes was the fact that donor CMV status was unknown.

Per-sample PBMC isolation yielded at least 7 million cells. Extractions gave at least 5.5 micrograms of total RNA per sample. The sequencing sample was made of blood. This receptor was identified in a young man in good health. The V and J genes are TRBV11-2 and TRBJ1-2; D ambiguous. The CDR3 reads CASSSLRANYGYTF. The CDR3 nucleotides read TGTGCCAGCAGCTCGCTCCGGGCTAACTATGGCTACACCTTC.